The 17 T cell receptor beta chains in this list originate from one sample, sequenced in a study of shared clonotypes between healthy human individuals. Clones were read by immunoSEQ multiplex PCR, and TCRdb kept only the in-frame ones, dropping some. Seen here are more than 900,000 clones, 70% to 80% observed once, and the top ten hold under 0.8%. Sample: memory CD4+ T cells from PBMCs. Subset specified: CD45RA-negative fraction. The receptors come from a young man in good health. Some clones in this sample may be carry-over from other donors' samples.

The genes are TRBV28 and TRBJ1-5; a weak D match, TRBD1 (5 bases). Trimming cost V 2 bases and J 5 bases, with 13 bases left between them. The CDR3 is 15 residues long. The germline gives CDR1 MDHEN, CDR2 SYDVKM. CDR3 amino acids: CASSLAGRVDQPQHF. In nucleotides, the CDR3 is TGTGCCAGCAGTTTAGCGGGGCGCGTGGATCAGCCCCAGCATTTT.

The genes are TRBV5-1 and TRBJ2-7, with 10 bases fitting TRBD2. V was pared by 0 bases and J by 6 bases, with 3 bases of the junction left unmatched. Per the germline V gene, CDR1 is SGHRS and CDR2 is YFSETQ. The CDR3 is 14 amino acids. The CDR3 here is CASSLAASGSEQYF. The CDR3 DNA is TGCGCCAGCAGCTTGGCGGCTAGCGGGAGCGAGCAGTACTTC.

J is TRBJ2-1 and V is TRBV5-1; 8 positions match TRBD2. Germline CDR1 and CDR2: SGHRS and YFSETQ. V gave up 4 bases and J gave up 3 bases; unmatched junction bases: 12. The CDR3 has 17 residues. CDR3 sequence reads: CASSIAQTSDVYNEQFF. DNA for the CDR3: TGCGCCAGCAGCATTGCCCAGACTAGCGACGTCTACAATGAGCAGTTCTTC.

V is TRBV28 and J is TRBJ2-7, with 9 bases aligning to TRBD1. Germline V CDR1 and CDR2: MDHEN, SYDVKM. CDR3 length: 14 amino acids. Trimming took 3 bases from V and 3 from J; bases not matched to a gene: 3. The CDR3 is CASSFWDRDYEQYF. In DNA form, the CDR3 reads TGTGCCAGCAGTTTTTGGGACAGGGACTACGAGCAGTACTTC.

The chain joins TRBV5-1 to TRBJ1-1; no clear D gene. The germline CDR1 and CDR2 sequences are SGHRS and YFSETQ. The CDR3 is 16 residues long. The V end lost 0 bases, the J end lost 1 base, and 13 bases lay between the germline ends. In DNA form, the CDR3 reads TGCGCCAGCAGCTTGGCCTTGCGAGCAGGGAACACTGAAGCTTTCTTT. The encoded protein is CASSLALRAGNTEAFF.

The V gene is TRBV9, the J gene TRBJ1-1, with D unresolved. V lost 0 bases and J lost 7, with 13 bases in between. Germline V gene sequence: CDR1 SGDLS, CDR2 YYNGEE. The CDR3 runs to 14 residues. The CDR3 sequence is CASSVDGSSLEAFF. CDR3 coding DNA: TGTGCCAGCAGCGTAGACGGGAGCAGCCTTGAAGCTTTCTTT.

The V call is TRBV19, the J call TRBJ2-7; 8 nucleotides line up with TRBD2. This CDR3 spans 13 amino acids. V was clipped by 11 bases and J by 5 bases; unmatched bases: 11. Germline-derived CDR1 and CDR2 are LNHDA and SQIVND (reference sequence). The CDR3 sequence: CAVGRASADEQYF. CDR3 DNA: TGTGCCGTCGGGAGGGCTTCAGCCGACGAGCAGTACTTC.

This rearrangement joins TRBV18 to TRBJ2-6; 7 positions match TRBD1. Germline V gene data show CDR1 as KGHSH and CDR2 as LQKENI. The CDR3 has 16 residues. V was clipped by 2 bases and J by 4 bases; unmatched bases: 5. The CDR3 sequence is CASSPSGQTGANVLTF. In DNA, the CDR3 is TGTGCCAGCTCACCATCGGGACAGACCGGGGCCAACGTCCTGACTTTC.

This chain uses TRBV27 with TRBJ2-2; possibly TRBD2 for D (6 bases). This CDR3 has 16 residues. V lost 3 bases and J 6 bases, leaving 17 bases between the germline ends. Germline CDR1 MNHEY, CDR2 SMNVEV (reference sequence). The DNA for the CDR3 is TGTGCCAGCAGTTTGCGCGCGGGGTACCCGGCCGGGGAGCTGTTTTTT. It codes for CASSLRAGYPAGELFF.

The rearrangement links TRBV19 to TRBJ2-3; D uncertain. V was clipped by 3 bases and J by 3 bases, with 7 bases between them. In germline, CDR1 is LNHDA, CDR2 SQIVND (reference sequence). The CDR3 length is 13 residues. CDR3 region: CASSIQITDTQYF. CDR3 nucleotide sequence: TGTGCCAGTAGTATCCAGATTACAGATACGCAGTATTTT.

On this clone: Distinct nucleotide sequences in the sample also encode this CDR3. As DNA, the CDR3 is TGTGCCAGCAGCCTCCACTCGGGGGGCACGAATGAGCAGTTCTTC. Encoded protein: CASSLHSGGTNEQFF. The V gene is TRBV7-2, the J gene TRBJ2-1; D is perhaps TRBD2 (7 bases). This CDR3 comprises 15 residues. V shed 5 bases and J shed 7 bases, with 18 bases lying between them. The germline CDR1 and CDR2 sequences are SGHTA and FQGNSA.

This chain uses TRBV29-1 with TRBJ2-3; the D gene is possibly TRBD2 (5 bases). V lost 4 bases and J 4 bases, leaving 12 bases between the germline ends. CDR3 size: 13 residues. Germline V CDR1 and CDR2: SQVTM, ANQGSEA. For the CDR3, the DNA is TGCAGCGTTGGGTCGGGGTGGTCAGATACGCAGTATTTT. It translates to CSVGSGWSDTQYF.

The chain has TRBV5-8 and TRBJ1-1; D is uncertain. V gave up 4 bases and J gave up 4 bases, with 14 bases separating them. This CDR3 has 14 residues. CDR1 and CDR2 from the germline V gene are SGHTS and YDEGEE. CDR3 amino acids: CASSRLSRGTEAFF. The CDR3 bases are TGTGCCAGCAGCAGACTAAGCCGGGGCACTGAAGCTTTCTTT.

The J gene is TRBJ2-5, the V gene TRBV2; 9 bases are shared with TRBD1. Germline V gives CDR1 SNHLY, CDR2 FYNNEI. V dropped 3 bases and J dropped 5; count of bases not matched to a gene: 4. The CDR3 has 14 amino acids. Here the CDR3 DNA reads TGTGCCAGCAGTGAGGGTGGGACAGGGGAGACCCAGTACTTC. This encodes CASSEGGTGETQYF. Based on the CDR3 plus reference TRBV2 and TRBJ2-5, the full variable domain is EPEVTQTPSHQVTQMGQEVILRCVPISNHLYFYWYRQILGQKVEFLVSFYNNEISEKSEIFDDQFSVERPDGSNFTLKIRSTKLEDSAMYFCASSEGGTGETQYFGPGTRLLVL.

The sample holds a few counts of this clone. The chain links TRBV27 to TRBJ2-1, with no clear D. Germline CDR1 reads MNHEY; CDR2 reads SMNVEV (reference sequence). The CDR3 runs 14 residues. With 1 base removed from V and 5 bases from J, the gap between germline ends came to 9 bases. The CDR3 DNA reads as TGTGCCAGCAGTTTATTCAATTCGGACAATGAGCAGTTCTTC. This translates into CASSLFNSDNEQFF.

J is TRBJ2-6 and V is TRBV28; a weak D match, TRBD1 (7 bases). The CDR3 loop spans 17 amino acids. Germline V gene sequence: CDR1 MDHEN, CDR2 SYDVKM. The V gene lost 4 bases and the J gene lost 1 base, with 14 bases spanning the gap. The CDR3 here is CASSSGGITSGANVLTF. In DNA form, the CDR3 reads TGTGCCAGCAGTTCAGGGGGGATCACTTCTGGGGCCAACGTCCTGACTTTC.

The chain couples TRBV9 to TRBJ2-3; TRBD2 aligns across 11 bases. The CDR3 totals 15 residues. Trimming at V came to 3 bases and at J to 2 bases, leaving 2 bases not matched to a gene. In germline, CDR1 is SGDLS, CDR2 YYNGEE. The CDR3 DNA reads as TGTGCCAGCAGCGCGGGACTAGCGGTCACAGATACGCAGTATTTT. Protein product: CASSAGLAVTDTQYF.